Listed below are T cell receptor beta chains from one sample, sequenced in a study of blood T cell repertoires in COVID-19. Some clones are missing from TCRdb's copy, which holds only in-frame ones; the method was immunoSEQ multiplex PCR. Counted here are some 120,000 clones, roughly 90% occurring once; the ten biggest clones make up less than 8%. The sequencing input was peripheral blood. These TCRs come from a man in his forties or fifties with acute or convalescent COVID-19. Both conserved end residues are part of each CDR3. The order of the fields is V gene, J gene, D gene, clone size, CDR3 protein, CDR3 DNA. A D gene is named only where the DNA matches it firmly. Not all rows give a size; the values are once, few, many and, for expanded clones, a class.

>TRBV7-9|TRBJ2-7|-|-
CASSPPSLSYEQYF
TGTGCCAGCAGCCCCCCTAGCCTCTCCTACGAGCAGTACTTC
>TRBV2|TRBJ2-3|-|-
CASSEAAFGSLLGSYTQYF
TGTGCCAGCAGTGAAGCCGCGTTCGGGAGTCTATTGGGTTCGTATACGCAGTATTTT
>TRBV27|TRBJ2-7|TRBD2|-
CASSSPNGRASYEQYF
TGTGCCAGCAGTTCCCCCAACGGGAGGGCCTCCTACGAGCAGTACTTC
>TRBV6-1|TRBJ1-1|-|-
CASSERLSGLGRDTEAFF
TGTGCCAGCAGCGAACGATTGTCCGGGTTAGGTCGAGACACTGAAGCTTTCTTT
>TRBV7-2|TRBJ1-5|-|-
CASSATGQPQHF
TGTGCCAGCAGCGCGACAGGTCAGCCCCAGCATTTT
>TRBV6-5|TRBJ1-6|TRBD1|few
CASSTDRGRHSPLHF
TGTGCCAGCAGTACCGACAGGGGCCGGCATTCACCCCTCCACTTT
>TRBV3-1/TRBV3-2|TRBJ2-7|-|-
CASSLGNRVGEQYF
TGTGCCAGCAGCCTCGGAAACAGGGTTGGCGAGCAGTACTTC
>TRBV23-1|TRBJ1-5|-|once
CASSRTGAKCPQHF
TGCGCCAGCAGCAGGACTGGAGCTAAGTGCCCCCAGCATTTT
>TRBV27|TRBJ1-5|TRBD1|-
CASSQQGFNQPQHF
TGTGCCAGCAGCCAACAGGGGTTCAATCAGCCCCAGCATTTT
>TRBV19|TRBJ1-2|TRBD1|-
CASSIRAGGAYTF
TGTGCCAGTAGTATTCGGGCAGGGGGCGCCTACACCTTC
>TRBV3-1/TRBV3-2|TRBJ1-6|-|-
CASSPRGLTLHF
TGTGCCAGCAGCCCCCGTGGGCTTACACTCCACTTT
>TRBV7-2|TRBJ2-7|TRBD1|-
CASSVDRGREQYF
TGTGCCAGCAGCGTGGACAGGGGGCGAGAGCAGTACTTC
>TRBV9|TRBJ2-5|-|-
CASSGGTRGAETQYF
TGTGCCAGCAGCGGCGGGACCCGAGGGGCAGAGACCCAGTACTTC
>TRBV7-6|TRBJ2-3|TRBD2|-
CASSLWTSGSVSADTQYF
TGTGCCAGCAGCTTATGGACTAGCGGGAGTGTGAGCGCAGATACGCAGTATTTT
>TRBV14|TRBJ1-1|-|once
CASSQAPARVTEAFF
TGTGCCAGCAGCCAAGCGCCGGCCAGGGTGACTGAAGCTTTCTTT
>TRBV6-6|TRBJ2-7|-|-
CASSSRLAYEQYF
TGTGCCAGCAGTTCTAGGTTGGCCTACGAGCAGTACTTC
>TRBV29-1|TRBJ2-3|TRBD2|once
CSVGTRATSTDTQYF
TGCAGCGTTGGGACTAGGGCAACGAGCACAGATACGCAGTATTTT
>TRBV24-1|TRBJ1-1|TRBD1|-
CATSDGQGNTEAFF
TGTGCCACCAGTGATGGACAGGGAAACACTGAAGCTTTCTTT
>TRBV21-1|TRBJ1-5|-|-
CASSKDRSGDQPQHF
TGTGCCAGCAGCAAAGACCGGTCAGGGGATCAGCCCCAGCATTTT
>TRBV7-2|TRBJ2-7|-|-
CASTTRAGSGEQYF
TGTGCCAGCACTACGCGAGCCGGGAGCGGGGAGCAGTACTTC
>TRBV30|TRBJ1-2|TRBD1|-
CAWSVALGGLYGYTF
TGTGCCTGGAGTGTGGCACTAGGGGGCCTCTATGGCTACACCTTC
>TRBV9|TRBJ2-1|-|once
CASSVEPYNEQFF
TGTGCCAGCAGCGTAGAGCCTTACAATGAGCAGTTCTTC
>TRBV5-1|TRBJ2-3|TRBD2|once
CATRREASTDTQYF
TGCGCCACACGACGGGAGGCTAGCACAGATACGCAGTATTTT
>TRBV18|TRBJ1-5|TRBD1|-
CASSPFRGQGNQPQHF
TGTGCCAGCTCACCGTTCAGGGGGCAGGGCAATCAGCCCCAGCATTTT
>TRBV4-1|TRBJ2-3|TRBD1|-
CASSLPTGGADTQYF
TGCGCCAGCAGCCTTCCGACAGGGGGTGCAGATACGCAGTATTTT
>TRBV10-3|TRBJ2-3|TRBD1|-
CASGQGTSTDTQYF
TGTGCCAGTGGACAGGGGACTAGCACAGATACGCAGTATTTT
>TRBV29-1|TRBJ2-2|TRBD2|-
CSVRPSGDGELFF
TGCAGCGTTAGGCCTAGCGGGGACGGGGAGCTGTTTTTT
>TRBV5-6|TRBJ2-7|TRBD1|-
CASSLKHRGLYEQYF
TGTGCCAGCAGCTTGAAGCACAGGGGGTTATACGAGCAGTACTTC
>TRBV27|TRBJ2-1|TRBD1|-
CASRGQASYNEQFF
TGTGCCAGCAGAGGACAGGCCTCCTACAATGAGCAGTTCTTC
>TRBV5-4|TRBJ2-2|TRBD1|-
CASSQRQGSNTGELFF
TGTGCCAGCAGCCAGCGACAGGGATCGAACACCGGGGAGCTGTTTTTT
>TRBV19|TRBJ1-5|-|-
CASRIGTNSDQPQHF
TGTGCCAGTAGAATCGGGACAAACAGCGATCAGCCCCAGCATTTT
>TRBV18|TRBJ1-4|-|-
CASSPQGPGANEKLFF
TGTGCCAGCTCACCCCAGGGGCCTGGGGCTAATGAAAAACTGTTTTTT
>TRBV18|TRBJ1-2|TRBD1|-
CASSLDRGPGGYTF
TGTGCCAGCTCACTTGACAGGGGGCCGGGAGGCTACACCTTC
>TRBV5-6|TRBJ1-2|TRBD1|-
CASSRTGTGEETGYTF
TGTGCCAGCAGCCGCACCGGGACAGGGGAAGAGACTGGCTACACCTTC
>TRBV5-1|TRBJ2-7|TRBD1|-
CASLRDRGWEQYF
TGCGCCAGCCTCCGGGACAGGGGGTGGGAGCAGTACTTC
>TRBV3-1/TRBV3-2|TRBJ1-6|TRBD1|-
CASSQIGTAHNSPLHF
TGTGCCAGCAGCCAGATAGGGACAGCTCATAATTCACCCCTCCACTTT
>TRBV4-1|TRBJ1-2|TRBD1|-
CASSQAGGQISYGYTF
TGCGCCAGCAGCCAAGCTGGGGGACAGATTTCCTATGGCTACACCTTC
>TRBV19|TRBJ2-5|TRBD1|-
CASSAWGQQETQYF
TGTGCCAGTAGTGCTTGGGGACAGCAAGAGACCCAGTACTTC
>TRBV11-2|TRBJ1-2|-|-
CASSSRRDGYTF
TGTGCCAGCAGCTCCAGGAGGGATGGCTACACCTTC
>TRBV3-1/TRBV3-2|TRBJ1-4|TRBD1|-
CASSLSFRQGREKLFF
TGTGCCAGCAGCCTTTCTTTCCGACAGGGAAGAGAAAAACTGTTTTTT